This passage covers 4 T cell receptor beta chains from one sample sequenced in a study of CD8+ T cells in alopecia areata (dated by TCRdb to 2016 to 2019). According to the study, the label for this sample's time point signals: around 26 weeks on oral tofacitinib. The sample's treatment or condition, from its label and the paper: oral pan-JAK inhibitor, 5-10 mg twice daily. Libraries were constructed by the immunoSEQ multiplex PCR assay. To provide template for TCR sequencing, every sample had RNA extracted and reverse transcribed into cDNA. As stored in TCRdb, this immuneACCESS dataset retains in-frame rearrangements with V and J assigned. A fraction of the clones does not appear; measured against another copy, unresolved V genes explain less than half of the discrepancy, and the remainder lacks a known reason. A total of 270,000 or so clones appear in this sample, roughly 64% of them only once. Of the sample, approximately 1.7% is held by the ten largest clones.

Sequenced here: CD4+ T cells sorted from blood, sampled at week 24, from a patient treated with tofacitinib. These TCRs come from a human donor with alopecia areata.

The genes are TRBV7-2 and TRBJ1-6, with 9 bases matching TRBD1. CDR1 is SGHTA and CDR2 is FQGNSA in the germline V gene. The CDR3 totals 15 residues. The V gene end was trimmed by 5 bases and the J gene end by 8 bases; junction bases not matched to a gene: 7. The CDR3 region has the DNA TGTGCCAGCAGCCCGGACAGGGGTCGGTATTCACCCCTCCACTTT. Translated, it gives CASSPDRGRYSPLHF.

This chain links TRBV5-6 with TRBJ1-2; 9 bases line up with TRBD1. Germline CDR1 is SGHDT and CDR2 is YYEEEE. The CDR3 runs to 16 residues. V lost 6 bases to trimming and J lost 0 bases; unmatched junction nucleotides: 9. CDR3 nucleotide sequence: TGTGCCAGCACATCATCGTGGGACAGGGCTAACTATGGCTACACCTTC. This codes for CASTSSWDRANYGYTF.

This clone was found a few times. The chain has TRBV7-9 and TRBJ2-5, with D uncertain. Germline V gene lookup returns CDR1 SEHNR and CDR2 FQNEAQ (reference sequence). Trimming cost V 5 bases and J 6 bases, with 13 bases left between them. There are 13 residues in the CDR3. The DNA of the CDR3 is TGTGCCAGCAGCGCCGGCCTTAGTCAGACCCAGTACTTC. Residues: CASSAGLSQTQYF.

The chain recombines TRBV29-1 with TRBJ1-5, with D perhaps TRBD1 (5 bases). V lost 4 bases, J lost 0 bases, and 10 bases lay in between. The CDR3 runs 14 residues. CDR1 SQVTM and CDR2 ANQGSEA come from the germline V gene. CDR3 DNA: TGCAGCGTTGGAACAGGATCTAGCAATCAGCCCCAGCATTTT. As protein: CSVGTGSSNQPQHF.